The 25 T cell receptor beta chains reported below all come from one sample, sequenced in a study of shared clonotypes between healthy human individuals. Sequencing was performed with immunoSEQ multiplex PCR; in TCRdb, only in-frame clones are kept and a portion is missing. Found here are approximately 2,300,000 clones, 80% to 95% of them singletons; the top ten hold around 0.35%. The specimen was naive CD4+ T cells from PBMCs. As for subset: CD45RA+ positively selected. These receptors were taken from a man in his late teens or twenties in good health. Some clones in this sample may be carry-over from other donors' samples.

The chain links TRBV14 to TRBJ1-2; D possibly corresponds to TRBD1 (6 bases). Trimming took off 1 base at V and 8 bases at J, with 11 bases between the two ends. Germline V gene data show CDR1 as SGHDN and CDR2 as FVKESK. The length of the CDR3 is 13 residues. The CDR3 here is CASSQAQGGGYTF. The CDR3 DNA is TGTGCCAGCAGCCAAGCACAGGGCGGGGGCTACACCTTC.

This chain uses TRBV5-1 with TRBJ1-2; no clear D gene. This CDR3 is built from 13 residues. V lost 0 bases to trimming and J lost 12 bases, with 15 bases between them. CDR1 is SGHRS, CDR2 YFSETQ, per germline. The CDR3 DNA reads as TGCGCCAGCAGCTTGGGTTCAGACCGCCTCCACACCTTC. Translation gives CASSLGSDRLHTF.

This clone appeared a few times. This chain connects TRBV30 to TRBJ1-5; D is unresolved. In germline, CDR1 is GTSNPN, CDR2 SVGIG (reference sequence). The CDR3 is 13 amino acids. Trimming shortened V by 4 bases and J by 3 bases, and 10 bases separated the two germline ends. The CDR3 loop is CAWTMGFNQPQHF. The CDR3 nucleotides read TGTGCCTGGACGATGGGGTTCAATCAGCCCCAGCATTTT.

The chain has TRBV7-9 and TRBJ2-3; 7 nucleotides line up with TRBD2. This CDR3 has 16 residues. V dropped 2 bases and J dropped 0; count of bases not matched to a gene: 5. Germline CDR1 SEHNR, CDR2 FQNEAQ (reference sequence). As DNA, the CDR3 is TGTGCCAGCAGCTTATGGAGGGAGGGGAGCACAGATACGCAGTATTTT. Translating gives CASSLWREGSTDTQYF.

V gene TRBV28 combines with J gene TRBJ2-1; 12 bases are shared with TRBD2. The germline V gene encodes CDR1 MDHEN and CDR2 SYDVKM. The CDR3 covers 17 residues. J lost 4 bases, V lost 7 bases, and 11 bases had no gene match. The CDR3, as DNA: TGTGCCAGCACCACCTGGAGGGGGACTAGCGGGTACAATGAGCAGTTCTTC. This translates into CASTTWRGTSGYNEQFF.

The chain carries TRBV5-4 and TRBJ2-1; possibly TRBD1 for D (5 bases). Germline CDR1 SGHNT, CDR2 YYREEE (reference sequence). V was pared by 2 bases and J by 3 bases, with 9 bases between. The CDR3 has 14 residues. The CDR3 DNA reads TGTGCCAGCAGCTTCCGGCAGGGCTACAATGAGCAGTTCTTC. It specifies CASSFRQGYNEQFF.

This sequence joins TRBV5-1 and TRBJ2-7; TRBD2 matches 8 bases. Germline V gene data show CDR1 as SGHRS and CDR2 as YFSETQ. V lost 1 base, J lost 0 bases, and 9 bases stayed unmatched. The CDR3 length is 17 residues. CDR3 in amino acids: CASSLSLAGTYSYEQYF. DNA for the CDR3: TGCGCCAGCAGCTTGTCTTTAGCGGGAACTTACTCCTACGAGCAGTACTTC.

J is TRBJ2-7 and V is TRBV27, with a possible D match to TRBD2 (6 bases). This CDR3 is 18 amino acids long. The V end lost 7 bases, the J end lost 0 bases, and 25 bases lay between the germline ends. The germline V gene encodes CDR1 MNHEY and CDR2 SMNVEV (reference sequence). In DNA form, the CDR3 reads TGTGCCAGCACACGACGGGCGATCGTACGGGAGAGCTCCTACGAGCAGTACTTC. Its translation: CASTRRAIVRESSYEQYF.

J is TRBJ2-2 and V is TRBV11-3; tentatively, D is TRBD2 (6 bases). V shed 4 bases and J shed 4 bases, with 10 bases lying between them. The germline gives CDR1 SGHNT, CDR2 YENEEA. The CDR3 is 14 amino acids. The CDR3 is CASSSLGGTGELFF. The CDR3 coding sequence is TGTGCCAGCAGCTCTCTGGGGGGCACCGGGGAGCTGTTTTTT.

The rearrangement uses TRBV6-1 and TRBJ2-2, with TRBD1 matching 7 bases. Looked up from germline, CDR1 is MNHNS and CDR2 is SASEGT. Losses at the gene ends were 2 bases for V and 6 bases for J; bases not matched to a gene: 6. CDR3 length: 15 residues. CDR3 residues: CASSERGQPAGELFF. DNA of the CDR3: TGTGCCAGCAGTGAAAGGGGGCAGCCCGCCGGGGAGCTGTTTTTT.

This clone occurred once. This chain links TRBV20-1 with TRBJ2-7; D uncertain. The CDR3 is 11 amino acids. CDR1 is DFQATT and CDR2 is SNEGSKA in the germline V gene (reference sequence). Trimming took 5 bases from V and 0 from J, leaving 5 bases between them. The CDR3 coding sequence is TGCAGTGCTTACCTCTCCTACGAGCAGTACTTC. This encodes CSAYLSYEQYF.

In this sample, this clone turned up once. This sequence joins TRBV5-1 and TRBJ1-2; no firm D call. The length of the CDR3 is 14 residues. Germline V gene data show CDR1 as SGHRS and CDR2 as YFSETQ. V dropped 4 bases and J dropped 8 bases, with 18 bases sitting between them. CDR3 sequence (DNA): TGCGCCAGCAGCCTGGACCTCATACCCGGAGGCTACACCTTC. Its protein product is CASSLDLIPGGYTF.

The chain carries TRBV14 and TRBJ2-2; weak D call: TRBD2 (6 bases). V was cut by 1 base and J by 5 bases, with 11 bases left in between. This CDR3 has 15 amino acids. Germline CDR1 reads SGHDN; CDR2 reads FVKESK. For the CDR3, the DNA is TGTGCCAGCAGCCAAGTCCCCGGGAGTACCGGGGAGCTGTTTTTT. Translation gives CASSQVPGSTGELFF.

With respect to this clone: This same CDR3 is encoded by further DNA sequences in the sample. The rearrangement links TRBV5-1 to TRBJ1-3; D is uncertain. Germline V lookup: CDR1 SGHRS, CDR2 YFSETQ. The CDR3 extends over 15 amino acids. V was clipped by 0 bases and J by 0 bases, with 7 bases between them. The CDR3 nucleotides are TGCGCCAGCAGCTTGGGCCACAACTCTGGAAACACCATATATTTT. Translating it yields CASSLGHNSGNTIYF.

CDR3: CASSLSMNTEAFF. The CDR3 DNA reads as TGTGCCAGCAGCCTGTCAATGAACACTGAAGCTTTCTTT. The rearrangement joins TRBV11-2 to TRBJ1-1; no reliable D call. CDR1 and CDR2 from the germline V gene are SGHAT and FQNNGV. The V end was cut by 5 bases, the J end by 0 bases, with 7 bases between. There are 13 residues in the CDR3.

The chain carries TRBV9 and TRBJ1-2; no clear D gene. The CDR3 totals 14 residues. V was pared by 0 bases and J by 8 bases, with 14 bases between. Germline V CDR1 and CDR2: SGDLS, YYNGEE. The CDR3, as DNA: TGTGCCAGCAGCGTAGGGGCATTACCGGGCGGCTACACCTTC. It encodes CASSVGALPGGYTF.

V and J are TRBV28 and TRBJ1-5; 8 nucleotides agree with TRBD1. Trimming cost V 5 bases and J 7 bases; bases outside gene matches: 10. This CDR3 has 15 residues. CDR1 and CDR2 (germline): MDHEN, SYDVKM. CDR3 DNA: TGTGCCAGCAGTCGCCGACAGGGGACGGGCCAGCCCCAGCATTTT. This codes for CASSRRQGTGQPQHF.

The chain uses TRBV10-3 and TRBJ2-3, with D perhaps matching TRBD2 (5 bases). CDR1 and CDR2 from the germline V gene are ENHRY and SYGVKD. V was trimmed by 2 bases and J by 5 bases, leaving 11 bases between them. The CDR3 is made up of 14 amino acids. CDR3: CAISEPGEVDTQYF. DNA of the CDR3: TGTGCCATCAGTGAGCCCGGGGAAGTAGATACGCAGTATTTT.

The DNA of the CDR3 is TGTGCCAGCAGCTTCGGACGAGGTGAAGCTTTCTTT. Protein sequence: CASSFGRGEAFF. The J gene is TRBJ1-1, the V gene TRBV11-1; D not resolved. Per the germline V gene, CDR1 is SGHAT and CDR2 is FQDESV (reference sequence). V was clipped by 3 bases and J by 7 bases, with 9 bases between them. The length of the CDR3 is 12 residues.

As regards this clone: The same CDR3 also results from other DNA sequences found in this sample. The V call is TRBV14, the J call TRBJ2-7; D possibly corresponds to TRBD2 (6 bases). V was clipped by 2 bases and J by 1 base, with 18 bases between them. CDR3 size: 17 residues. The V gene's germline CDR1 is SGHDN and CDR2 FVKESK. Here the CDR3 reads CASSQRRDLASSYEQYF. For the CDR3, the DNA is TGTGCCAGCAGCCAACGTCGGGACCTAGCGAGTTCCTACGAGCAGTACTTC.

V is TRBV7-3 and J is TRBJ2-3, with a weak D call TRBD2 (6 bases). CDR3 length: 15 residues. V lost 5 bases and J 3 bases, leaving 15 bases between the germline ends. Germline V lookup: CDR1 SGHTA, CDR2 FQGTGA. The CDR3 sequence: CASSLREDGTDTQYF. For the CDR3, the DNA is TGTGCCAGCAGCCTCAGGGAGGACGGGACAGATACGCAGTATTTT.

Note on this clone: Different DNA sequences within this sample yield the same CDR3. The CDR3 region has the DNA TGTGCCTGGAGTGTAAGTTCATCCTACGAGCAGTACTTC. It codes for CAWSVSSSYEQYF. The chain couples TRBV30 to TRBJ2-7; no clear D. Germline assignment: CDR1 GTSNPN and CDR2 SVGIG (reference sequence). V was clipped by 0 bases and J by 1 base, with 7 bases between them. The CDR3 sequence is 13 residues long.

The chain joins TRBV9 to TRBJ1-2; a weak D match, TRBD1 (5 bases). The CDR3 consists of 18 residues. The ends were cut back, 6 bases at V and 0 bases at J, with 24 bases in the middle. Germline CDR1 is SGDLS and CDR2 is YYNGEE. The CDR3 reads CASTGAGGGDQSNYGYTF. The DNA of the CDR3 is TGTGCCAGCACCGGTGCAGGTGGGGGGGACCAATCTAACTATGGCTACACCTTC.

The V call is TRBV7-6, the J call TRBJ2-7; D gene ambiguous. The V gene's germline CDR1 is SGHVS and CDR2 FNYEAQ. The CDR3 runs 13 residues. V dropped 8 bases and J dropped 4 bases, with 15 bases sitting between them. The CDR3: CASGQAEHYEQYF. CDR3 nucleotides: TGTGCCAGCGGGCAGGCTGAGCATTACGAGCAGTACTTC.

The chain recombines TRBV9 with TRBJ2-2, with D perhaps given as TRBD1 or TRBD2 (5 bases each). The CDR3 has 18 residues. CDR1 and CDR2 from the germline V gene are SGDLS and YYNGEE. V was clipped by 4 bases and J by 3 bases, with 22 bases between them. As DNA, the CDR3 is TGTGCCAGCAGCTCTCCTGATGGGGACGTGTGGGACACCGGGGAGCTGTTTTTT. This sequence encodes CASSSPDGDVWDTGELFF.